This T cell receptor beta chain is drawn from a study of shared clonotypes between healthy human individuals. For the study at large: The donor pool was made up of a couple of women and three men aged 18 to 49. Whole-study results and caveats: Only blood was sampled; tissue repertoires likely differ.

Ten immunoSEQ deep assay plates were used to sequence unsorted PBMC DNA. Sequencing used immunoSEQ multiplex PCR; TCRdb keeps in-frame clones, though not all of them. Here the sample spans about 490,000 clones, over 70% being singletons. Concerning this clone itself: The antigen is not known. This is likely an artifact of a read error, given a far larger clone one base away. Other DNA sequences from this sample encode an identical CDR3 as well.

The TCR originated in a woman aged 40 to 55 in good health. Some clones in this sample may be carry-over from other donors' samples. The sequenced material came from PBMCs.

For the CDR3, the DNA is TGTGCCACCAACAGGGCCGATAGCAATCAGCCACAGCATTTT. Protein product: CATNRADSNQPQHF. The chain is built from TRBV5-4 and TRBJ1-5; tentatively, D is TRBD1 (6 bases). The germline V gene encodes CDR1 SGHNT and CDR2 YYREEE (reference sequence). This CDR3 is 14 amino acids long.